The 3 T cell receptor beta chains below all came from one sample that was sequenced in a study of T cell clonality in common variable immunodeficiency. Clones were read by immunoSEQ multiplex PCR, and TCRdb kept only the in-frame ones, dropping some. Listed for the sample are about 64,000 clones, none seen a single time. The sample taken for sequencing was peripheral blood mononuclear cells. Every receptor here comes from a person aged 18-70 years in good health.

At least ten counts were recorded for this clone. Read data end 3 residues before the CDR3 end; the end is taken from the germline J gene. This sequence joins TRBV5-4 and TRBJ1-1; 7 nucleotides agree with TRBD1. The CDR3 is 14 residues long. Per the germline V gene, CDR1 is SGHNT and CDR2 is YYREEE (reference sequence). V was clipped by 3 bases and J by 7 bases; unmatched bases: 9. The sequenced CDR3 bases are TGTGCCAGCAGCTCGGGACAGACCTCCTTTGAA. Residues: CASSSGQTSFE. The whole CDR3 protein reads CASSSGQTSFEAFF. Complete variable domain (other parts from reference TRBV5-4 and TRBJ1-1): ETGVTQSPTHLIKTRGQQVTLRCSSQSGHNTVSWYQQALGQGPQFIFQYYREEENGRGNFPPRFSGLQFPNYSSELNVNALELDDSALYLCASSSGQTSFEAFFGQGTRLTVV.

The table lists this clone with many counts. Incomplete CDR3 DNA: TGCAGTGCTAGGACGGGGGAGATCTATGGC. Translation: CSARTGEIYG. The entire CDR3 is CSARTGEIYGYTF. The chain combines TRBV20-1 with TRBJ1-2; D may be TRBD1 (5 bases). The read terminates 3 residues before the CDR3 end, so the remaining end is supplied by the germline J gene. The CDR3 spans 13 residues. The germline CDR1 and CDR2 sequences are DFQATT and SNEGSKA (reference sequence). The V end lost 3 bases, the J end lost 4 bases, and 12 bases lay between the germline ends.

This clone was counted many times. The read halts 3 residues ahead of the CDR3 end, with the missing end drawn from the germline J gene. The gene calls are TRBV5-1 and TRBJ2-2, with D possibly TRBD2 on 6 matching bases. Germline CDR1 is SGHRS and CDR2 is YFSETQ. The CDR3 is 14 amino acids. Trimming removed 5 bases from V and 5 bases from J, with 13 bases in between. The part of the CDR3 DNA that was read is TGCGCCAGCAGAAAATCGGGGGAAACCGGGGAG. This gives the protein CASRKSGETGE. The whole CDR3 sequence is CASRKSGETGELFF.